Listed here are 20 T cell receptor beta chains from one sample, sequenced in a study of cytomegalovirus exposure and HLA in healthy donors. PCR amplification relied on 60 Vbeta primers (plus 13 Jbeta primers). TCRdb keeps only in-frame clones here, not all; method: immunoSEQ multiplex PCR. The data show 170,000 or so clones, about 86% seen once. The sequenced material came from PBMCs. The receptors shown here come from a woman under 40 in good health and CMV-seronegative.

In its sample, this clone was seen once. This chain links TRBV28 with TRBJ2-4; D might be TRBD1 (5 bases). CDR1 MDHEN and CDR2 SYDVKM come from the germline V gene. There are 12 residues in the CDR3. V lost 9 bases and J 8 bases, leaving 14 bases between the germline ends. CDR3 DNA sequence: TGTGCCAGTTCCGTCAAAGGGGACATTCAGTACTTC. Its translation is CASSVKGDIQYF.

The rearrangement joins TRBV4-3 to TRBJ2-5; 14 bases are shared with TRBD2. The CDR3 is made up of 15 amino acids. V was pared by 8 bases and J by 5 bases, with 7 bases of the junction left unmatched. The germline V gene has CDR1 LGHNA and CDR2 YSLEER. For the CDR3, the DNA is TGCGCCAGCTCGGGGACTAGCGGGAGCGGGGAGACCCAGTACTTC. This translates into CASSGTSGSGETQYF.

This chain joins TRBV7-3 and TRBJ2-1, with 11 positions matching TRBD1. The length of the CDR3 is 15 residues. Germline-derived CDR1 and CDR2 are SGHTA and FQGTGA. The V gene end was trimmed by 1 base and the J gene end by 9 bases; junction bases not matched to a gene: 5. In nucleotides, the CDR3 is TGTGCCAGCAGCTTAAGGGGACAGGGGGACGGTGAGCAGTTCTTC. Translating gives CASSLRGQGDGEQFF.

The rearrangement links TRBV28 to TRBJ2-2; D gene unclear. The CDR3 length is 11 residues. Germline V gene sequence: CDR1 MDHEN, CDR2 SYDVKM. V was trimmed by 5 bases and J by 8 bases, leaving 6 bases between them. Here the CDR3 DNA reads TGTGCCAGCAGTCCCCCGGGGGAGCTGTTTTTT. As protein: CASSPPGELFF.

This clone appeared a few times. Other nucleotide sequences in the sample specify the same CDR3. The V gene is TRBV9, the J gene TRBJ2-1, with 7 bases lining up with TRBD1. From germline, CDR1 is SGDLS and CDR2 YYNGEE. The ends lost 0 bases at V and 2 bases at J; junction bases unmatched: 2. This CDR3 has 15 amino acids. The CDR3 DNA sequence: TGTGCCAGCAGCGTAGGCCAGGGGGCCTACAATGAGCAGTTCTTC. Translated: CASSVGQGAYNEQFF.

The chain's CDR3 is CASSLQAGGPSGANVLTF. CDR3 sequence (DNA): TGCGCCAGCAGCCTACAAGCGGGGGGCCCTTCTGGGGCCAACGTCCTGACTTTC. The chain joins TRBV4-3 to TRBJ2-6; 9 positions match TRBD2. The V segment lost 4 bases and the J segment 1 base; nucleotides outside the gene matches: 8. CDR3 length equals 18 residues. CDR1 LGHNA and CDR2 YSLEER come from the germline V gene.

This clone was seen more than once but under ten times. The V and J genes are TRBV14 and TRBJ1-2; a possible D gene is TRBD1 (5 bases). The V gene lost 4 bases and the J gene lost 7 bases, with 10 bases spanning the gap. This CDR3 has 12 residues. CDR1 is SGHDN and CDR2 is FVKESK in the germline V gene. CDR3 in DNA: TGTGCCAGCAGCCTCGCGGGGGTTGGCTACACCTTC. Protein product: CASSLAGVGYTF.

V is TRBV5-1 and J is TRBJ2-2; TRBD1 matches at 12 bases. V was pared by 1 base and J by 5 bases, with 6 bases of the junction left unmatched. The CDR3 contains 17 residues. Germline CDR1 reads SGHRS; CDR2 reads YFSETQ. The CDR3 region has the DNA TGCGCCAGCAGCTTGTGGGACAGGGGGCGAGGGACCGGGGAGCTGTTTTTT. Protein: CASSLWDRGRGTGELFF.

The V gene is TRBV11-2, the J gene TRBJ2-2; TRBD2 agrees at 13 bases. Germline V gene lookup returns CDR1 SGHAT and CDR2 FQNNGV. The CDR3 runs to 20 residues. V trimming: 0 bases; J trimming: 7 bases; junction bases outside the gene matches: 14. Written as DNA, the CDR3 is TGTGCCAGCAGCTTAGAAACGGGACTAGCGGGAATACGGTCACGCGGGGAGCTGTTTTTT. It codes for CASSLETGLAGIRSRGELFF.

The chain uses TRBV27 and TRBJ2-7, with 8 bases fitting TRBD2. The length of the CDR3 is 15 residues. Germline CDR1 and CDR2: MNHEY and SMNVEV (reference sequence). Unmatched junction bases numbered 12, after V lost 5 bases and J lost 6 bases. This CDR3 is CASSRDYAGGGEQYF. CDR3 DNA: TGTGCCAGCAGTCGTGACTACGCGGGAGGCGGCGAGCAGTACTTC.

This clone has only one observation. This chain joins TRBV7-9 and TRBJ2-3; 12 bases are shared with TRBD2. The CDR3 length is 19 residues. Unmatched junction bases numbered 13, after V lost 6 bases and J lost 0 bases. Germline V lookup: CDR1 SEHNR, CDR2 FQNEAQ (reference sequence). This CDR3 reads CASSHYRASGRASTDTQYF. The CDR3 bases are TGTGCCAGCAGTCATTACCGGGCTAGCGGGAGGGCCAGCACAGATACGCAGTATTTT.

This clone has just a few counts. This specimen includes other DNA sequences encoding the same CDR3. CDR3 protein: CASSLSGSGETQYF. CDR3 nucleotide sequence: TGTGCCAGCAGCTTGAGCGGGAGTGGGGAGACCCAGTACTTC. The genes are TRBV7-3 and TRBJ2-5; 8 positions agree with TRBD2. Losses at the gene ends were 3 bases for V and 5 bases for J; bases not matched to a gene: 5. The CDR3 sequence is 14 residues long. Germline V gene lookup returns CDR1 SGHTA and CDR2 FQGTGA.

This chain connects TRBV9 to TRBJ2-3; 7 nucleotides align to TRBD1. Unmatched junction bases numbered 8, after V lost 2 bases and J lost 2 bases. This CDR3 spans 16 amino acids. Looked up from germline, CDR1 is SGDLS and CDR2 is YYNGEE. The CDR3 nucleotides read TGTGCCAGCAGCGTTGAGGCAGGGGGTAACACAGATACGCAGTATTTT. It encodes CASSVEAGGNTDTQYF.

The chain carries TRBV6-1 and TRBJ1-6; D call uncertain. Trimming pared 4 bases from V and 2 bases from J, leaving 6 bases between. CDR3 length: 14 amino acids. CDR1 is MNHNS, CDR2 SASEGT, per germline. CDR3: CASSGSPYNSPLHF. CDR3 in DNA: TGTGCCAGCAGTGGGAGCCCCTATAATTCACCCCTCCACTTT.

J is TRBJ1-1 and V is TRBV5-1; D unclear. This CDR3 has 11 amino acids. Germline CDR1 and CDR2: SGHRS and YFSETQ. Trimming cost V 0 bases and J 8 bases, with 5 bases left between them. The CDR3 region is CASSLGQEAFF. The CDR3 DNA sequence: TGCGCCAGCAGCTTGGGGCAAGAAGCTTTCTTT.

The CDR3 loop reads CAAGEGVGFEQYF. The DNA of the CDR3 is TGTGCCGCAGGGGAGGGGGTCGGGTTCGAGCAGTACTTC. V is TRBV2 and J is TRBJ2-7; tentatively, D is TRBD2 (7 bases). Germline values: CDR1 SNHLY, CDR2 FYNNEI. V lost 11 bases to trimming and J lost 6 bases, with 20 bases between them. This CDR3 spans 13 amino acids.

For the CDR3, the DNA is TGTGCCAGTAGCCATCCGCCGGGGTACACTGAAGCTTTCTTT. Its protein is CASSHPPGYTEAFF. The chain is built from TRBV19 and TRBJ1-1; D is undetermined. CDR1 and CDR2 (germline): LNHDA, SQIVND (reference sequence). The germline V and J ends were trimmed by 6 bases and 3 bases, with 14 bases remaining between them. The CDR3 spans 14 residues.

The rearrangement uses TRBV10-3 and TRBJ1-2, with 8 bases identical to TRBD1. J was trimmed by 0 bases and V by 7 bases; bases with no gene match: 7. The CDR3 spans 15 residues. The germline gives CDR1 ENHRY, CDR2 SYGVKD. The CDR3 DNA reads as TGTGCCATCACAGAAACAGGGGGTCCTAACTATGGCTACACCTTC. Translating gives CAITETGGPNYGYTF.

This clone turned up a few times. The V gene is TRBV1, the J gene TRBJ2-3; the table names TRBD1, a call not compared with the DNA. TRBV1 is termed a pseudogene. There are 17 residues in the CDR3. The chain's CDR3 is CTSSQLTGGAGTDTQYF. The CDR3 DNA is TGCACCAGCAGCCAACTGACAGGGGGCGCCGGCACAGATACGCAGTATTTT.

The chain links TRBV4-1 to TRBJ2-3; weak D call: TRBD2 (5 bases). Germline V lookup: CDR1 MGHRA, CDR2 YSYEKL. Trimming removed 0 bases from V and 2 bases from J, with 15 bases in between. The length of the CDR3 is 17 residues. Here the CDR3 reads CASSQDRGRKHTDTQYF. The CDR3 DNA follows: TGCGCCAGCAGCCAAGATCGCGGGCGGAAGCACACAGATACGCAGTATTTT.